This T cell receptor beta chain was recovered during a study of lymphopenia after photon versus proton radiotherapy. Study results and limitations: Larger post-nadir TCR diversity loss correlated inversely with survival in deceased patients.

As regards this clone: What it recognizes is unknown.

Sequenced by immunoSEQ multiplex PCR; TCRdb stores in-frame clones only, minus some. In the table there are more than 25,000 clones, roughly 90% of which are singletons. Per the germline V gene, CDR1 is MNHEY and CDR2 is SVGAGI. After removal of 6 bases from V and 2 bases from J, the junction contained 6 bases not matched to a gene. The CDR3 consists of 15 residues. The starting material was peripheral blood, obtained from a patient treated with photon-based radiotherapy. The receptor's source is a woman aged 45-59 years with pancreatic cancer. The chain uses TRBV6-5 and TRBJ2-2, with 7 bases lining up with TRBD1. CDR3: CASRTGTANTGELFF. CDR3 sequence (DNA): TGTGCCAGCAGGACCGGGACAGCTAACACCGGGGAGCTGTTTTTT.